Shown below are 3 T cell receptor beta chains from a single sample sequenced in a study of blood T cell repertoires in COVID-19. Profiled with immunoSEQ multiplex PCR; TCRdb holds only in-frame clones, not every one. Here the sample spans about 73,000 clones, over 75% being singletons. Sequencing was done on a sample of peripheral blood. The origin of the receptors is a woman aged 55-69 years with acute or convalescent COVID-19.

V and J are TRBV28 and TRBJ2-6, with a tentative D call TRBD1 (5 bases). V lost 2 bases, J lost 4 bases, and 9 bases lay in between. This CDR3 is 15 amino acids long. Germline CDR1 reads MDHEN; CDR2 reads SYDVKM. The CDR3 region has the DNA TGTGCCAGCAGTTTAGTGACAGCCGGGGCCAACGTCCTGACTTTC. This sequence encodes CASSLVTAGANVLTF.

The gene calls are TRBV18 and TRBJ2-2; 8 positions match TRBD1. V dropped 3 bases and J dropped 5; count of bases not matched to a gene: 5. In germline, CDR1 is KGHSH, CDR2 LQKENI. The CDR3 is made up of 15 amino acids. The CDR3, as DNA: TGTGCCAGCTCACCCCGGACAGGGAGAACCGGGGAGCTGTTTTTT. Amino acid sequence: CASSPRTGRTGELFF. The complete variable domain, with remaining parts taken from reference TRBV18 and TRBJ2-2, reads NAGVMQNPRHLVRRRGQEARLRCSPMKGHSHVYWYRQLPEEGLKFMVYLQKENIIDESGMPKERFSAEFPKEGPSILRIQQVVRGDSAAYFCASSPRTGRTGELFFGEGSRLTVL.

This clone was detected only once. The rearrangement joins TRBV6-6 to TRBJ1-1; TRBD1 matches at 8 bases. CDR3 size: 15 residues. The V segment lost 0 bases and the J segment 6 bases; nucleotides outside the gene matches: 6. Germline assignment: CDR1 MNHNY and CDR2 SVGAGI (reference sequence). The CDR3 loop is CASSYSSQGAAEAFF. CDR3 nucleotide sequence: TGTGCCAGCAGTTACTCGAGCCAGGGGGCTGCTGAAGCTTTCTTT.